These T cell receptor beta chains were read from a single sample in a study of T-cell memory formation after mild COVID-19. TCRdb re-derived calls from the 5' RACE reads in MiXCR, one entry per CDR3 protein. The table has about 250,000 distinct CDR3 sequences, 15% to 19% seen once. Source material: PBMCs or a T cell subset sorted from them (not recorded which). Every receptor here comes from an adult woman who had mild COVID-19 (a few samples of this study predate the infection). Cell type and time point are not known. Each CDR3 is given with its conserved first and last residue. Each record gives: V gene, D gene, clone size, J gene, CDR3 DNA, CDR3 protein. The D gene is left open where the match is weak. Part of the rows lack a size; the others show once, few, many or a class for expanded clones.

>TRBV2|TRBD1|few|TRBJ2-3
TGTGCCAGCAGGCTGGGACAGAAGGATACGCAGTATTTT
CASRLGQKDTQYF
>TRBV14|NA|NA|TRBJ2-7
TGTGCCAGCAGCCAAGAACGCGCACGCACCTACGAGCAGTACTTC
CASSQERARTYEQYF
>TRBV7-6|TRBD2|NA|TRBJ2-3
TGTGCCAGCAGCTTAGGCCAGCGGGGTACGCAGTATTTT
CASSLGQRGTQYF
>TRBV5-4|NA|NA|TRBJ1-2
TGTGCCAGCAGCCCCGCAAGGGGATCGAGGTATGGCTACACCTTC
CASSPARGSRYGYTF
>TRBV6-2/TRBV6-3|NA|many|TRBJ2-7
TGTGCCAGCAGCTCCACCTACGAGCAGTACTTC
CASSSTYEQYF
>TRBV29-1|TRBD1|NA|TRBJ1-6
TGCAGCGTAGGACAGGGAAATTCCTCCTATAATTCACCCCTCCACTTT
CSVGQGNSSYNSPLHF
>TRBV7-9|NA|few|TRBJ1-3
TGTGCCAGCAGCCTTACGACGGTCTCTGGAAACACCATATATTTT
CASSLTTVSGNTIYF
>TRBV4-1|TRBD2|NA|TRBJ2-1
TGCGCCAGCAGCCAAGGGGCTAGCGGGAATTTTTATGAGCAGTTCTTC
CASSQGASGNFYEQFF
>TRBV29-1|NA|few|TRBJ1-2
TGCAGCGGAGGACAGTACTATGGCTACACCTTC
CSGGQYYGYTF
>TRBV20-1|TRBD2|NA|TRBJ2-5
TGCAGTGCTAGAGTTCCCGGACTAGCGGGGTTGACCCAGTACTTC
CSARVPGLAGLTQYF
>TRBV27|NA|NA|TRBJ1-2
TGTGCCAGCAGTTTCCGCCAGAGTAACTATGGCTACACCTTC
CASSFRQSNYGYTF
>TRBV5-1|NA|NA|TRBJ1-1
TGCGCCAGCAGCCCCCCACAGGGATGGGGCACTGAAGCTTTCTTT
CASSPPQGWGTEAFF
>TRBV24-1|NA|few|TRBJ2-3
TGTGCCACCAGTGATTCGCAGGGGAGTTCTATTAGGGGCACAGATACGCAGTATTTT
CATSDSQGSSIRGTDTQYF
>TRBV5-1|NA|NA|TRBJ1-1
TGCGCCAGCAGCTTGGTTGTGGGGGGCACGAACACTGAAGCTTTCTTT
CASSLVVGGTNTEAFF
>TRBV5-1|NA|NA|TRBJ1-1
TGCGCCAGCAGCCCGAGGGCCTCTGTCATTGACACTGAAGCTTTCTTT
CASSPRASVIDTEAFF
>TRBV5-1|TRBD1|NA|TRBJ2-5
TGCGCCAGCAGCTCCGGCGGGACAGGACATGGAGAGACCCAGTACTTC
CASSSGGTGHGETQYF
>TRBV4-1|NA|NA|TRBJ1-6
TGCGCCAGCAGCCAAGGACGAATTTTTTATAATTCACCCCTCCACTTT
CASSQGRIFYNSPLHF
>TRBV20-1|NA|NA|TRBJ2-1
TGCAGTGCCTCCAGGGTCCATGAGCAGTTCTTC
CSASRVHEQFF
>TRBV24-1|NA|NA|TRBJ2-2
TGTGCCACCAGTGGGCGAGGGTTTAAGGCCGGGGAGCTGTTTTTT
CATSGRGFKAGELFF
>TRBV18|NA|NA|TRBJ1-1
TGTGCCAGCTCACCTCGGGGGATTGAAGCTTTCTTT
CASSPRGIEAFF
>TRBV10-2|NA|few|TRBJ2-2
TGCGCCAGCAGCCAAGGGGTGACCGGGGAGCTGTTTTTT
CASSQGVTGELFF
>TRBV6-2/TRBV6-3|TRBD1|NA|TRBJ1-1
TGTGCCAGCAGTTTCGCGCGCAACAGGGGGCTAGATGAAGCTTTCTTT
CASSFARNRGLDEAFF
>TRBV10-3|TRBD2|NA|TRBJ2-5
TGTGCCATCAGTGAGTCGGGACTAGCGGGACGAGAGACCCAGTACTTC
CAISESGLAGRETQYF
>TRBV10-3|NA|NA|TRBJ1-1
TGTGCCATCAGGGAGACATGGGTGAACACTGAAGCTTTCTTT
CAIRETWVNTEAFF
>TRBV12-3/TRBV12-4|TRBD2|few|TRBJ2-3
TGTGCCAGCAGTTTAACGGCGGGGGGCCAATCCAATACGCAGTATTTT
CASSLTAGGQSNTQYF
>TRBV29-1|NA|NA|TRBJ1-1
TGCAGCGTTGGTAGGTTCACTGAAGCTTTCTTT
CSVGRFTEAFF
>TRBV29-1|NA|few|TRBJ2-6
TGCAGCGTTGGGTCACAGGGAGGGGCCAACGTCCTGACTTTC
CSVGSQGGANVLTF
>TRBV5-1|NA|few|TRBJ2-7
TGCGCCAGCAGAACCCAGGGACTCTTCTACGAGCAGTACTTC
CASRTQGLFYEQYF
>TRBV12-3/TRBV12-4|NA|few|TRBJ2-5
TGTGCCAGCAGTGGACCCCTCACGGAGACCCAGTACTTC
CASSGPLTETQYF
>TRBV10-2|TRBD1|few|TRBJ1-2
TGCGCCAGCAGTGATACCGGGACAGGTGATGGCTACACCTTC
CASSDTGTGDGYTF